This T cell receptor (beta chain) stems from a study of technical replicates of blood from a few donors. J lost 3 bases, V lost 4 bases, and 8 bases had no gene match. Germline V gene data show CDR1 as SGHRS and CDR2 as YFSETQ. This CDR3 comprises 16 residues. The method was immunoSEQ multiplex PCR; TCRdb's version includes in-frame clones alone and lacks a portion of them. The table lists more than 65,000 clones, 96% of them singletons. The V and J genes are TRBV5-1 and TRBJ2-7; 12 bases are shared with TRBD2. This TCR was sampled from a human donor in good health. Source material: T cells isolated from PBMCs. The CDR3 is CASSPGLAGSNYEQYF. CDR3 in DNA: TGCGCCAGCAGCCCCGGACTAGCGGGAAGCAACTACGAGCAGTACTTC.